A single sample gave rise to the 8 T cell receptor beta chains below, sequenced in a study of blood T cell repertoires in COVID-19. Profiling relied on immunoSEQ multiplex PCR, and the TCRdb table lists in-frame clones only, not all of them. In the table there are approximately 360,000 clones, 90% of which are singletons. The sample was peripheral blood. The origin of the receptors is a man aged 18 to 29 with active or convalescent COVID-19.

This rearrangement joins TRBV7-6 to TRBJ2-3; TRBD2 matches at 10 bases. This CDR3 is 16 amino acids long. V trimming: 4 bases; J trimming: 2 bases; junction bases outside the gene matches: 6. Germline CDR1 reads SGHVS; CDR2 reads FNYEAQ. The CDR3, as DNA: TGTGCCAGCAGCTCCGGTAGCGGGAGGTTCACAGATACGCAGTATTTT. This encodes CASSSGSGRFTDTQYF.

The chain recombines TRBV12-3 or TRBV12-4 with TRBJ1-5; 7 nucleotides line up with TRBD1. This CDR3 is 13 amino acids long. After removal of 7 bases from V and 4 bases from J, the junction contained 4 bases not matched to a gene. DNA for the CDR3: TGTGCCAGCACTGGGACAGTTAATCAGCCCCAGCATTTT. Protein sequence: CASTGTVNQPQHF.

This clone appeared a single time. V gene TRBV4-3 combines with J gene TRBJ1-5; 7 nucleotides match TRBD1. Trimming cost V 4 bases and J 6 bases; bases outside gene matches: 3. The V gene's germline CDR1 is LGHNA and CDR2 YSLEER. The CDR3 is 13 amino acids. The CDR3 loop reads CASSRNRGQPQHF. In DNA form, the CDR3 reads TGCGCCAGCAGCCGCAACAGGGGTCAGCCCCAGCATTTT.

Details on this clone: Just one base apart from a much larger clone, this may be a read error. The same CDR3 can be traced to other DNA sequences in this sample. The chain has TRBV6-1 and TRBJ2-7, with 9 bases fitting TRBD1. Per germline, CDR1 MNHNS and CDR2 SASEGT. CDR3 length equals 17 residues. The CDR3 bases are TGTGCCAGCAGTGAATTTTTGTCGACAGGGGGTTTCTACGAACAGTACTTC. Protein product: CASSEFLSTGGFYEQYF.

This rearrangement joins TRBV6-5 to TRBJ1-5, with 7 nucleotides matching TRBD1. This CDR3 region has 14 residues. The germline CDR1 and CDR2 sequences are MNHEY and SVGAGI. Trimming removed 2 bases from V and 6 bases from J; junction bases left unmatched: 4. CDR3 region: CASSYDRVIQPQHF. CDR3 in DNA: TGTGCCAGCAGTTACGACAGGGTGATTCAGCCCCAGCATTTT.

The rearrangement links TRBV27 to TRBJ2-7; 13 bases align to TRBD2. From germline, CDR1 is MNHEY and CDR2 SMNVEV (reference sequence). With 6 bases clipped from V and 2 bases from J, the junction kept 7 bases outside the gene matches. The CDR3 is made up of 16 amino acids. The DNA for the CDR3 is TGTGCCAGCAGCCTACTACTAGCGGGAGGGCCCTACGAGCAGTACTTC. Protein: CASSLLLAGGPYEQYF.

The V gene is TRBV5-1, the J gene TRBJ2-1; 7 bases match TRBD2. The CDR3 is 14 residues long. From germline, CDR1 is SGHRS and CDR2 YFSETQ. V gave up 5 bases and J gave up 7 bases; unmatched junction bases: 9. The CDR3 spells CASSLAGSRNEQFF. In DNA, the CDR3 is TGCGCCAGCAGTTTAGCGGGTTCTCGGAATGAGCAGTTCTTC.

The rearrangement uses TRBV2 and TRBJ2-1; D perhaps matches TRBD2 (6 bases). V gave up 2 bases and J gave up 0 bases, with 8 bases separating them. Per germline, CDR1 SNHLY and CDR2 FYNNEI. CDR3 length equals 15 residues. CDR3 nucleotide sequence: TGTGCCAGCAGTGAATACGGGAGCTCCTACAATGAGCAGTTCTTC. Translation: CASSEYGSSYNEQFF.